This TCR beta chain was captured in a study of vaccination effects on CD4 cells after COVID-19. Germline loops: CDR1 MNHEY, CDR2 SVGEGT. The CDR3 length is 16 residues. The V segment lost 6 bases and the J segment 2 bases; nucleotides outside the gene matches: 7. Sequencing was preceded by expansion of antigen-specific CD4+ T cells with viral peptide pools in the ViraFEST assay. Culture proceeded for 10 days, and CD4+ T cells were then isolated. Each vaccine recipient was nucleocapsid antibody negative and had no prior SARS-CoV-2 infection. In culture with approximately 10 IU/ml IL-2 and about 10 ug/ml peptides, PBMC were grown at around 1.8 million per well. Half-medium exchanges with IL-2 medium took place on days 3 and 7. Libraries were prepared by immunoSEQ multiplex PCR; TCRdb keeps only in-frame clonotypes and omits some of them. Of tens of thousands of clones in the sample, approximately 79% were seen once.

Comment on this clone: Its antigen is unidentified.

Sequencing used CD4+ T cells from PBMCs cultured with HCoV-229E spike peptides, obtained before COVID-19 vaccination. The sequence was obtained from a human donor who received a COVID-19 vaccine. V is TRBV6-2 or TRBV6-3 and J is TRBJ1-5, with 10 nucleotides matching TRBD1. This chain's CDR3 is CASSRGQGHGNQPQHF. As DNA, the CDR3 is TGTGCCAGCAGCCGGGGACAGGGGCACGGCAATCAGCCCCAGCATTTT.